The present TCR beta chain was sequenced within a study of blood T cell repertoires in COVID-19. A few counts support this clone. In the authors' workflow: Using reference gene primer amplification, nucleated cell counts were estimated. Repertoires were generated with immunoSEQ multiplex PCR, while TCRdb's copy carries only in-frame clones and drops some. That table gives V, J and clone size, and the DNA gave D and trimming. The sample consists of fewer than 150,000 clones, under 85% of them appearing once. Participants' own reports of clinical history determined their cohort assignment. During the 2 weeks before they entered the study, exposed participants had met someone with a PCR-confirmed or clinician-diagnosed COVID-19 case. Germline V gene sequence: CDR1 SGHDN, CDR2 FVKESK. The length of the CDR3 is 13 residues. The trim removed 6 bases at V and 3 bases at J, leaving 1 base unmatched.

The receptor was isolated from a woman between 18 and 29 years old who had been exposed to COVID-19. The source material was PBMCs or T cells enriched from blood (not recorded which). The genes are TRBV14 and TRBJ1-1, with TRBD1 matching 10 bases. As DNA, the CDR3 is TGTGCCAGCAGGGGACAGGGGCACACTGAAGCTTTCTTT. The encoded protein is CASRGQGHTEAFF.